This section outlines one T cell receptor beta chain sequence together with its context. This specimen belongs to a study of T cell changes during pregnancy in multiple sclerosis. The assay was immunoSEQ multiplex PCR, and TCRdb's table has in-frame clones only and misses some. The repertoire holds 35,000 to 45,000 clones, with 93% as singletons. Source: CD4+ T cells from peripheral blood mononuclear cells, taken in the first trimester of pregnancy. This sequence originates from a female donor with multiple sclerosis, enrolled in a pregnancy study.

CDR3 DNA: TGTGCCAGCAGCGAACAGGGGGGAGGCTATGGCTACACCTTC. Translation: CASSEQGGGYGYTF. The gene calls are TRBV9 and TRBJ1-2; 8 bases are a match to TRBD1. Germline V gene data show CDR1 as SGDLS and CDR2 as YYNGEE. The CDR3 runs 14 residues. With V trimmed by 3 bases and J by 4 bases, 5 bases remained unmatched.